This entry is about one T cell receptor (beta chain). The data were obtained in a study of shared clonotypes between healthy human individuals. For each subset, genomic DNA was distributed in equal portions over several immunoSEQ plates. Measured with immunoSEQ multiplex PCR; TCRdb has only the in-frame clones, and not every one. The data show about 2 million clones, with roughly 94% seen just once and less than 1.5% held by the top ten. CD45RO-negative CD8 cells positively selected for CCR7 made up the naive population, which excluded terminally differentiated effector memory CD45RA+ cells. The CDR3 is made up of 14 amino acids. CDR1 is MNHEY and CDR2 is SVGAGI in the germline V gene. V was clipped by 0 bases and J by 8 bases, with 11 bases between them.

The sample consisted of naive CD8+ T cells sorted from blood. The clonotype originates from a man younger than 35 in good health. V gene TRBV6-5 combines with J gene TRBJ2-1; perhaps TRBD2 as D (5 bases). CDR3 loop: CASSYSEGYDEQFF. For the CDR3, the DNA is TGTGCCAGCAGTTACTCAGAGGGATACGATGAGCAGTTCTTC.